The entry below gives a single T cell receptor (beta chain) sequence along with its context. Germline values: CDR1 SGHRS, CDR2 YFSETQ. This CDR3 has 14 amino acids. V shed 2 bases and J shed 0 bases, with 8 bases lying between them. This sample is drawn from a study of neoadjuvant nivolumab and ipilimumab in lung cancer. Method: immunoSEQ multiplex PCR; TCRdb's copy keeps in-frame clones and lacks some. The data show about 18,000 clones, around 87% seen once. Sequenced material: peripheral blood, taken before neoadjuvant nivolumab, alone or with ipilimumab. This TCR was sampled from an adult with non-small cell lung cancer. The chain is built from TRBV5-1 and TRBJ1-1; D ambiguous. CDR3: CASSLPQLNTEAFF. In nucleotides, the CDR3 is TGCGCCAGCAGCTTACCCCAGCTGAACACTGAAGCTTTCTTT.